This T cell receptor (beta chain) comes out of a study of pediatric ulcerative colitis. The ends were cut back, 6 bases at V and 5 bases at J, with 13 bases in the middle. This CDR3 contains 14 residues. Looked up from germline, CDR1 is MDHEN and CDR2 is SYDVKM. TCRdb's table, derived via immunoSEQ multiplex PCR, lists solely in-frame clones and lacks some. The data show 37,000 or so clones, roughly 85% seen once. The receptor was derived from a girl under 18 with moderate ulcerative colitis. The sample comprised blood. The chain links TRBV28 to TRBJ2-2; tentative D call: TRBD1 (5 bases). CDR3 loop: CASSLSGRTGELFF. The CDR3 bases are TGTGCCAGCAGCCTCTCAGGGCGGACCGGGGAGCTGTTTTTT.